Sequencing of this T cell receptor (beta chain) was carried out in a study of cytomegalovirus exposure and HLA in healthy donors. Study observations and caveats: When presence/absence was analysed, sequencing depth was taken to be roughly uniform across donors. For most TCR beta V segments, an earlier analysis put the productive rate at about 90% or about 30% of the time. CMV serostatus was the only immune exposure information that was available. Highly shared variants forming one cluster were likely a sequencing artifact.

Primers: 60 Vbeta forward and 13 Jbeta reverse. Generated by immunoSEQ multiplex PCR, the TCRdb table keeps only in-frame clones and is missing some. The table includes under 110,000 clones, about 75% detected once. CDR3 size: 14 residues. Germline CDR1 SEHNR, CDR2 FQNEAQ (reference sequence). Trimming left V 8 bases short and J 7 bases short, with 20 bases between. About this clone: Its antigen is undetermined.

The sequenced material came from PBMCs. The TCR sequence derives from a man aged 50 or older in good health and CMV-seronegative. The chain has TRBV7-9 and TRBJ1-2; a possible D gene is TRBD1 (6 bases). CDR3 sequence: CASVSPGGRSGYTF. CDR3 in DNA: TGTGCCAGCGTTTCCCCCGGGGGGCGGAGTGGCTACACCTTC. The full variable domain, with the rest looked up from reference TRBV7-9 and TRBJ1-2, is DTGVSQNPRHKITKRGQNVTFRCDPISEHNRLYWYRQTLGQGPEFLTYFQNEAQLEKSRLLSDRFSAERPKGSFSTLEIQRTEQGDSAMYLCASVSPGGRSGYTFGSGTRLTVV.